This T cell receptor beta chain was recorded in a study of memory CD4+ T cells and cytomegalovirus serostatus. Generated by immunoSEQ multiplex PCR, the TCRdb table keeps only in-frame clones and is missing some. This sample has about 38,000 clones; around 80% occur once, and the top ten carry around 5.2%. The sort gate was single viable CD3+CD4+CD8-CD45RO+ cells for memory CD4+ T cells. Trimming stripped 6 bases from V and 3 bases from J, with 17 bases between. Germline V gene lookup returns CDR1 MNHEY and CDR2 SVGAGI. The CDR3 has 15 residues. This chain links TRBV6-5 with TRBJ1-2; possibly TRBD1 for D (5 bases). The source is an adult in good health and CMV-seropositive. The source material was memory CD4+ T cells from blood. CDR3 sequence reads: CASSNGQGGYYGYTF. CDR3 sequence (DNA): TGTGCCAGCAGCAACGGGCAGGGAGGGTACTATGGCTACACCTTC.